The sequence of this T cell receptor beta chain was determined in a study of blood T cells in healthy people across ages. CDR1 DFQATT and CDR2 SNEGSKA come from the germline V gene (reference sequence). This CDR3 contains 12 residues. Trimming left V 5 bases short and J 8 bases short, with 12 bases between. Alongside a J-beta primer mix, a sample-barcoded 5' primer served in a second PCR lasting roughly 6 to 12 cycles. TCRdb called the 5' RACE reads again in MiXCR, with one record for every CDR3 protein. Of about 540,000 distinct CDR3 sequences detected, more than 20% appear once; the ten largest clones hold roughly 9%. This clonotype was counted a few times. The sample also formed part of further work on T cells of mothers and their children.

Sequencing was performed on blood. The V and J genes are TRBV20-1 and TRBJ1-4, with D uncertain. This receptor was obtained from a boy aged 5-17 years in good health. CDR3 region: CSAQGSREKLFF. In nucleotides, the CDR3 is TGCAGTGCTCAAGGGTCGCGGGAAAAACTGTTTTTT.